The next 24 T cell receptor beta chains were all read from a single sample in a study of T cell responses to AZD1222 COVID-19 vaccine. Method: immunoSEQ multiplex PCR; TCRdb's copy keeps in-frame clones and lacks some. Of about 80,000 clones in the sample, approximately 90% were seen once. The sample was peripheral blood, taken 28 days after the second AZD1222 dose. The origin of the receptors is an adult who received the AZD1222 COVID-19 vaccine.

The CDR3 DNA follows: TGCGCCAGCAGCTTGTTAACTAGCACAGATACGCAGTATTTT. Translating it yields CASSLLTSTDTQYF. V usage is TRBV5-1 and J usage is TRBJ2-3; D remains unclear. Germline CDR1 is SGHRS and CDR2 is YFSETQ. The CDR3 length is 14 residues. V was cut by 1 base and J by 0 bases, with 6 bases left in between.

The V gene is TRBV5-1, the J gene TRBJ2-7, with D unresolved. From germline, CDR1 is SGHRS and CDR2 YFSETQ. This CDR3 is built from 15 residues. Trimming cost V 5 bases and J 3 bases, with 18 bases left between them. The CDR3 nucleotides read TGCGCCAGCAGTCCGACACCAACAGATCTCTACGAGCAGTACTTC. Residues: CASSPTPTDLYEQYF.

This chain connects TRBV27 to TRBJ1-1, with a weak D call TRBD1 (6 bases). The CDR3 spans 12 residues. CDR1 and CDR2 from the germline V gene are MNHEY and SMNVEV (reference sequence). Trimming took off 6 bases at V and 4 bases at J, with 9 bases between the two ends. The CDR3 DNA sequence: TGTGCCAGCAGGCACAGGGCCACTGAAGCTTTCTTT. This codes for CASRHRATEAFF.

The genes are TRBV6-2 or TRBV6-3 and TRBJ2-3; 9 bases align to TRBD2. CDR1 and CDR2 (germline): MNHEY, SVGEGT. The length of the CDR3 is 16 residues. V trimming: 2 bases; J trimming: 5 bases; junction bases outside the gene matches: 8. This chain's CDR3 is CASSYLAGGWGDTQYF. The CDR3 bases are TGTGCCAGCAGTTACCTTGCGGGAGGGTGGGGAGATACGCAGTATTTT.

The J gene is TRBJ2-3, the V gene TRBV6-6; 7 bases are shared with TRBD1. The length of the CDR3 is 13 residues. The V and J ends lost 8 bases and 1 base, in that order; junction bases with no gene match: 3. Per the germline V gene, CDR1 is MNHNY and CDR2 is SVGAGI (reference sequence). CDR3 in DNA: TGTGCCAGCGGAGGACAGGGCACAGATACGCAGTATTTT. It yields the protein CASGGQGTDTQYF.

The CDR3 region is CASSDHYEQYF. As DNA, the CDR3 is TGCGCCAGCAGCGATCACTACGAGCAGTACTTC. The chain recombines TRBV5-1 with TRBJ2-7; D uncertain. The germline V and J ends were trimmed by 4 bases and 3 bases, with 5 bases remaining between them. The CDR3 totals 11 residues. CDR1 SGHRS and CDR2 YFSETQ come from the germline V gene. Full variable domain (outside the CDR3, taken from reference TRBV5-1 and TRBJ2-7): KAGVTQTPRYLIKTRGQQVTLSCSPISGHRSVSWYQQTPGQGLQFLFEYFSETQRNKGNFPGRFSGRQFSNSRSEMNVSTLELGDSALYLCASSDHYEQYFGPGTRLTVT.

The chain carries TRBV19 and TRBJ2-3; TRBD1 is a possible D gene (6 bases). This CDR3 comprises 14 residues. The germline V gene has CDR1 LNHDA and CDR2 SQIVND (reference sequence). Trimming left V 5 bases short and J 0 bases short, with 9 bases between. This chain's CDR3 is CASSSQGSTDTQYF. CDR3 coding DNA: TGTGCCAGTAGTTCCCAGGGGAGCACAGATACGCAGTATTTT.

This rearrangement joins TRBV3-1 (or the pseudogene TRBV3-2) to TRBJ2-1; TRBD2 is a possible D gene (5 bases). The CDR3 runs 12 residues. Trimming left V 1 base short and J 15 bases short, with 13 bases between. Germline lookup yields CDR1 LGHDT and CDR2 YNNKEL (reference sequence). CDR3 residues: CASSQVGSRAFF. DNA for the CDR3: TGTGCCAGCAGCCAAGTAGGGAGTAGGGCGTTCTTC.

The V and J genes are TRBV6-5 and TRBJ2-5; no reliable D call. The CDR3 has 11 residues. Germline-derived CDR1 and CDR2 are MNHEY and SVGAGI. Trimming left V 6 bases short and J 2 bases short, with 4 bases between. As DNA, the CDR3 is TGTGCCAGCAGAGTTCAAGAGACCCAGTACTTC. Amino acids: CASRVQETQYF.

V is TRBV2 and J is TRBJ1-1, with 10 bases that match TRBD1. The CDR3 runs 15 residues. Germline trimming cut 6 bases from V and 2 bases from J; bases unmatched to any gene: 6. CDR1 SNHLY and CDR2 FYNNEI come from the germline V gene. CDR3 coding DNA: TGTGCCAGCAGATTTGGACAGGGGGGTAACACTGAAGCTTTCTTT. Its translation is CASRFGQGGNTEAFF.

The chain combines TRBV28 with TRBJ2-1, with 8 bases fitting TRBD2. CDR1 and CDR2 from the germline V gene are MDHEN and SYDVKM. The CDR3 contains 16 residues. J was trimmed by 4 bases and V by 6 bases; bases with no gene match: 11. For the CDR3, the DNA is TGTGCCAGCAGATCCGCCGGGACTAGAGGGTACAATGAGCAGTTCTTC. This encodes CASRSAGTRGYNEQFF.

This clone was detected only a few times. The chain couples TRBV28 to TRBJ1-5; D is undetermined. CDR3 size: 13 residues. CDR1 and CDR2 from the germline V gene are MDHEN and SYDVKM. V lost 2 bases, J lost 15 bases, and 17 bases lay in between. CDR3 DNA sequence: TGTGCCAGCAGTTTAGGAGCTTCGATTAAAGGGCATTTT. It codes for CASSLGASIKGHF.

This clone was seen a handful of times. The CDR3 here is CASSLGGTDTQYF. The CDR3 bases are TGTGCCAGCAGCTTGGGGGGCACAGATACGCAGTATTTT. The chain uses TRBV7-9 and TRBJ2-3; D may match TRBD1 or TRBD2 (5 bases each). V gave up 3 bases and J gave up 1 base, with 5 bases separating them. Per germline, CDR1 SEHNR and CDR2 FQNEAQ (reference sequence). CDR3 length: 13 amino acids.

This clone was recorded only once. V usage is TRBV24-1 and J usage is TRBJ2-1, with 9 positions matching TRBD2. Germline V gene data show CDR1 as KGHDR and CDR2 as SFDVKD. The junction had 18 bases not matched to a gene; V was cut back by 3 bases and J by 1 base. CDR3 size: 21 residues. The CDR3 loop reads CATSDPTLAGESGGSYNEQFF. In nucleotides, the CDR3 is TGTGCCACCAGTGATCCCACCTTAGCGGGAGAGTCCGGAGGGTCCTACAATGAGCAGTTCTTC.

The rearrangement links TRBV5-6 to TRBJ2-2; unclear D gene. CDR3 size: 13 residues. Germline V gene lookup returns CDR1 SGHDT and CDR2 YYEEEE. The V end was cut by 2 bases, the J end by 8 bases, with 10 bases between. The CDR3 bases are TGTGCCAGCAGCTTAAATCGGCTGGGGGAGCTGTTTTTT. Translation gives CASSLNRLGELFF.

The chain joins TRBV5-1 to TRBJ1-2; TRBD1 matches 7 bases. Germline CDR1 and CDR2: SGHRS and YFSETQ. This CDR3 is built from 14 residues. Trimming removed 2 bases from V and 4 bases from J; junction bases left unmatched: 5. The CDR3 nucleotides read TGCGCCAGCAGCTTTTCGGACAGGCTCTATGGCTACACCTTC. It encodes CASSFSDRLYGYTF.

V usage is TRBV2 and J usage is TRBJ1-5; no firm D call. Trimming cost V 3 bases and J 2 bases, with 8 bases left between them. CDR1 SNHLY and CDR2 FYNNEI come from the germline V gene. The CDR3 runs to 14 residues. The DNA for the CDR3 is TGTGCCAGCAGTGACGGGAGGGGCAATCAGCCCCAGCATTTT. It translates to CASSDGRGNQPQHF.

This chain links TRBV5-1 with TRBJ2-1; 10 bases are shared with TRBD2. Germline V gene lookup returns CDR1 SGHRS and CDR2 YFSETQ. This CDR3 has 14 amino acids. The V segment lost 5 bases and the J segment 7 bases; nucleotides outside the gene matches: 6. DNA for the CDR3: TGCGCCAGCAGTAGCCAGCGGGAGGGAAATGAGCAGTTCTTC. Encoded protein: CASSSQREGNEQFF.

The chain combines TRBV12-3 or TRBV12-4 with TRBJ2-7; D perhaps matches TRBD1 (5 bases). V dropped 6 bases and J dropped 2 bases, with 8 bases sitting between them. The CDR3 spans 12 residues. The CDR3 region is CASSPQAYEQYF. Here the CDR3 DNA reads TGTGCCAGCAGCCCACAGGCCTACGAGCAGTACTTC.

The chain recombines TRBV20-1 with TRBJ1-4; D gene unclear. This CDR3 is built from 12 residues. The V and J ends lost 3 bases and 4 bases respectively, with 6 bases between them. In germline, CDR1 is DFQATT, CDR2 SNEGSKA (reference sequence). The CDR3 reads CSASRGNEKLFF. DNA for the CDR3: TGCAGTGCTAGTCGGGGTAATGAAAAACTGTTTTTT.

DNA of the CDR3: TGTGCCAGCACTCGTTTTAGCGGGAGTGAGACCCAGTACTTC. Protein product: CASTRFSGSETQYF. This sequence joins TRBV6-5 and TRBJ2-5; TRBD2 matches at 9 bases. Germline V gene sequence: CDR1 MNHEY, CDR2 SVGAGI. The CDR3 is made up of 14 amino acids. Trimming at V came to 7 bases and at J to 5 bases, leaving 8 bases not matched to a gene.

The V and J genes are TRBV9 and TRBJ2-1, with D perhaps matching TRBD2 (5 bases). Germline CDR1 is SGDLS and CDR2 is YYNGEE. V lost 4 bases to trimming and J lost 2 bases, with 10 bases between them. The CDR3 extends over 14 amino acids. The CDR3 DNA reads as TGTGCCAGCAGCCCGAGGACTCCCTACAATGAGCAGTTCTTC. It specifies CASSPRTPYNEQFF. Combining the CDR3 with reference TRBV9 and TRBJ2-1 gives the whole variable domain DSGVTQTPKHLITATGQRVTLRCSPRSGDLSVYWYQQSLDQGLQFLIQYYNGEERAKGNILERFSAQQFPDLHSELNLSSLELGDSALYFCASSPRTPYNEQFFGPGTRLTVL.

The V gene is TRBV7-9, the J gene TRBJ2-3, with TRBD2 matching 15 bases. Germline trimming cut 5 bases from V and 4 bases from J; bases unmatched to any gene: 13. Germline V gives CDR1 SEHNR, CDR2 FQNEAQ (reference sequence). The CDR3 length is 19 residues. The CDR3 region has the DNA TGTGCCAGCAGCGGTTGGACTAGCGGGAGGGCCGGGTCCCCAGATACGCAGTATTTT. It translates to CASSGWTSGRAGSPDTQYF.

This clone was seen once. The V gene is TRBV28, the J gene TRBJ2-1, with D uncertain. Germline lookup yields CDR1 MDHEN and CDR2 SYDVKM. V was pared by 3 bases and J by 2 bases, with 8 bases between. CDR3 length: 14 residues. In nucleotides, the CDR3 is TGTGCCAGCAGTTTGTTAACTACCTACAATGAGCAGTTCTTC. Its protein is CASSLLTTYNEQFF.